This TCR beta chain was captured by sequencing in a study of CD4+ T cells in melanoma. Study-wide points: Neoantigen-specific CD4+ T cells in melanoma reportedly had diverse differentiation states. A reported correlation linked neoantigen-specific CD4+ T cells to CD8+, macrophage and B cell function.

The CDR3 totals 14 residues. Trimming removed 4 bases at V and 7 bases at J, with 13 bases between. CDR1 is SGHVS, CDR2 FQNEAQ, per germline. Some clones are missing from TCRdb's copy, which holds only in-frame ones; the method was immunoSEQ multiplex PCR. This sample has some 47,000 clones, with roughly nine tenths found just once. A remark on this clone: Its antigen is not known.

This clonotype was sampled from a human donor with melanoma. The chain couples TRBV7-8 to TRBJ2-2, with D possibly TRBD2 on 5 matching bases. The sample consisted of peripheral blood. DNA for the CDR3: TGTGCCAGCAGCTCGAATCCCCGGGGCGGGGAGCTGTTTTTT. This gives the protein CASSSNPRGGELFF.